Below are 26 T cell receptor beta chains sequenced from a single sample in a study of blood T cell repertoires in COVID-19. Profiled with immunoSEQ multiplex PCR; TCRdb holds only in-frame clones, not every one. The table has about 72,000 clones, around 86% seen once. The specimen sequenced was peripheral blood. Source of these receptors: a man in his 70s with active or convalescent COVID-19.

This clone was counted a single time. The chain joins TRBV5-1 to TRBJ2-1; 9 bases are shared with TRBD2. V shed 0 bases, J shed 6 bases, and the junction held 7 bases outside the gene matches. From germline, CDR1 is SGHRS and CDR2 YFSETQ. The CDR3 sequence is 16 residues long. The CDR3 here is CASSLAAGGGTNEQFF. DNA for the CDR3: TGCGCCAGCAGCTTGGCGGCGGGAGGGGGGACCAATGAGCAGTTCTTC.

This chain links TRBV27 with TRBJ2-2, with 8 bases fitting TRBD2. V was pared by 5 bases and J by 6 bases, with 11 bases of the junction left unmatched. Germline V CDR1 and CDR2: MNHEY, SMNVEV (reference sequence). CDR3 length: 16 residues. The CDR3 sequence is CASSPGEVAGSGELFF. The CDR3 nucleotides read TGTGCCAGCAGTCCCGGTGAGGTAGCGGGATCCGGGGAGCTGTTTTTT.

The gene calls are TRBV30 and TRBJ2-2, with 8 nucleotides matching TRBD2. The V and J ends lost 0 bases and 5 bases, in that order; junction bases with no gene match: 11. The CDR3 has 17 amino acids. Germline V gene lookup returns CDR1 GTSNPN and CDR2 SVGIG (reference sequence). CDR3 region: CAWSVLGRASRTGELFF. The CDR3 coding sequence is TGTGCCTGGAGTGTACTCGGGAGGGCCTCTCGGACCGGGGAGCTGTTTTTT.

This clone was observed once. The gene calls are TRBV27 and TRBJ1-1; TRBD1 agrees at 9 bases. This CDR3 has 14 residues. J gave up 6 bases and V 8 bases, and 10 bases lay outside the gene matches. CDR1 and CDR2 (germline): MNHEY, SMNVEV (reference sequence). The CDR3 is CASRSGQGSSEAFF. CDR3 coding DNA: TGTGCCAGCCGATCGGGACAGGGAAGTTCTGAAGCTTTCTTT.

The chain recombines TRBV7-2 with TRBJ2-7; TRBD2 matches at 10 bases. Germline V gene lookup returns CDR1 SGHTA and CDR2 FQGNSA. CDR3 length equals 13 residues. V trimming: 5 bases; J trimming: 6 bases; junction bases outside the gene matches: 4. This chain's CDR3 is CASSKSGRGEQYF. CDR3 sequence (DNA): TGTGCCAGCAGCAAAAGCGGGAGGGGCGAGCAGTACTTC.

V is TRBV30 and J is TRBJ2-7; D perhaps matches TRBD2 (6 bases). The length of the CDR3 is 13 residues. Looked up from germline, CDR1 is GTSNPN and CDR2 is SVGIG (reference sequence). Deletions cut 2 bases from V and 4 bases from J, with 12 bases between. In DNA form, the CDR3 reads TGTGCCTGGAGTACGGGACTTCCATACGAGCAGTACTTC. This encodes CAWSTGLPYEQYF.

Worth noting for this clone: This CDR3 is also generated by other DNA sequences in the sample. The rearrangement links TRBV28 to TRBJ2-7, with D unclear. The germline gives CDR1 MDHEN, CDR2 SYDVKM. CDR3 length: 11 amino acids. Trimming took 4 bases from V and 6 from J, leaving 7 bases between them. The CDR3 region is CASSSPREQYF. As DNA, the CDR3 is TGTGCCAGCAGTTCCCCCCGCGAGCAGTACTTC.

This chain uses TRBV27 with TRBJ1-2; D is undetermined. The V end was cut by 0 bases, the J end by 8 bases, with 13 bases between. CDR3 size: 14 residues. Germline lookup yields CDR1 MNHEY and CDR2 SMNVEV (reference sequence). In DNA, the CDR3 is TGTGCCAGCAGTTTATCACCCGGGGATTGGGGCTACACCTTC. Protein sequence: CASSLSPGDWGYTF.

This sequence joins TRBV12-3 or TRBV12-4 and TRBJ2-1, with D hard to call. The V and J ends lost 5 bases and 9 bases respectively, with 8 bases between them. The CDR3 length is 11 residues. CDR3 in amino acids: CASSLDSEQFF. The CDR3 coding sequence is TGTGCCAGCAGTCTCGATAGTGAGCAGTTCTTC.

The chain is built from TRBV5-1 and TRBJ2-1, with D possibly TRBD1 on 6 matching bases. Per the germline V gene, CDR1 is SGHRS and CDR2 is YFSETQ. V shed 5 bases and J shed 8 bases, with 26 bases lying between them. CDR3 length: 17 residues. In DNA, the CDR3 is TGCGCCAGCAGGGGATCTCCGGGACATATCGTTGTGGATGAGCAGTTCTTC. It yields the protein CASRGSPGHIVVDEQFF.

This clone was seen a single time. The chain carries TRBV6-5 and TRBJ1-2; 8 bases are shared with TRBD1. With V trimmed by 7 bases and J by 2 bases, 9 bases remained unmatched. Germline V gene lookup returns CDR1 MNHEY and CDR2 SVGAGI. The CDR3 consists of 15 residues. CDR3 DNA: TGTGCCAGCACTACACAGGACAGGGCCAACTATGGCTACACCTTC. Its translation: CASTTQDRANYGYTF.

This clone was seen a single time. The chain joins TRBV2 to TRBJ2-3; 7 bases match TRBD2. V shed 5 bases, J shed 5 bases, and the junction held 7 bases outside the gene matches. This CDR3 has 14 residues. CDR1 and CDR2 from the germline V gene are SNHLY and FYNNEI. The CDR3 protein is CASSRAGVVDTQYF. CDR3 DNA sequence: TGTGCCAGCAGTAGGGCGGGAGTTGTAGATACGCAGTATTTT.

This clone was detected a few times. The chain links TRBV7-3 to TRBJ2-3; TRBD1 matches 9 bases. This CDR3 comprises 15 residues. V lost 5 bases to trimming and J lost 7 bases; unmatched junction nucleotides: 10. Germline lookup yields CDR1 SGHTA and CDR2 FQGTGA. This CDR3 is CASSTQPGQGNTQYF. The CDR3 region has the DNA TGTGCCAGCAGCACCCAACCGGGACAGGGTAATACGCAGTATTTT. The whole variable domain, filled in from reference TRBV7-3 and TRBJ2-3, reads GAGVSQTPSNKVTEKGKYVELRCDPISGHTALYWYRQSLGQGPEFLIYFQGTGAADDSGLPNDRFFAVRPEGSVSTLKIQRTERGDSAVYLCASSTQPGQGNTQYFGPGTRLTVL.

V gene TRBV25-1 combines with J gene TRBJ2-7; 7 bases match TRBD2. With V trimmed by 11 bases and J by 2 bases, 6 bases remained unmatched. Germline values: CDR1 MGHDK, CDR2 SYGVNS. The length of the CDR3 is 12 residues. The CDR3 protein is CACGEGAYEQYF. The DNA for the CDR3 is TGTGCCTGTGGGGAGGGAGCCTACGAGCAGTACTTC.

This sequence joins TRBV3-1 (or the pseudogene TRBV3-2) and TRBJ1-5; D gene ambiguous. The CDR3 extends over 13 amino acids. Germline lookup yields CDR1 LGHDT and CDR2 YNNKEL (reference sequence). V lost 3 bases and J lost 0, with 3 bases in between. The CDR3 bases are TGTGCCAGCAGCCACGGTAGCAATCAGCCCCAGCATTTT. This codes for CASSHGSNQPQHF.

The chain joins TRBV30 to TRBJ1-5; D perhaps matches TRBD1 (6 bases). Germline CDR1 is GTSNPN and CDR2 is SVGIG (reference sequence). V was cut by 2 bases and J by 5 bases, with 10 bases left in between. This CDR3 region has 13 residues. The chain's CDR3 is CAWSNTGYQPQHF. In nucleotides, the CDR3 is TGTGCCTGGAGTAATACAGGGTATCAGCCCCAGCATTTT.

This clone was observed a handful of times. The V and J genes are TRBV6-5 and TRBJ1-1; TRBD1 might be the D (6 bases). Germline-derived CDR1 and CDR2 are MNHEY and SVGAGI. There are 15 residues in the CDR3. In DNA, the CDR3 is TGTGCTACGAGGGGTCACAGGGTCGGGAACACTGAAGCTTTCTTT. Its protein is CATRGHRVGNTEAFF.

There are many counts of this clone. This chain connects TRBV10-3 to TRBJ2-2; D perhaps matches TRBD1 (5 bases). CDR3 size: 13 residues. CDR1 and CDR2 (germline): ENHRY, SYGVKD. V was pared by 8 bases and J by 6 bases, with 13 bases between. The DNA for the CDR3 is TGTGCCATCGCAGGGTTGACGGCCGGGGAGCTGTTTTTT. This gives the protein CAIAGLTAGELFF.

This clone was recorded a few times. At the DNA level, this CDR3 is encoded by other sequences in the same sample as well. This chain joins TRBV5-8 and TRBJ2-2; D not certain. This CDR3 spans 12 amino acids. In germline, CDR1 is SGHTS, CDR2 YDEGEE. The V end lost 4 bases, the J end lost 3 bases, and 4 bases lay between the germline ends. The DNA for the CDR3 is TGTGCCAGCAGCCCTGACACCGGGGAGCTGTTTTTT. Translating it yields CASSPDTGELFF.

The chain joins TRBV2 to TRBJ1-2; no definite D call. Deletions cut 3 bases from V and 8 bases from J, with 13 bases between. The germline V gene has CDR1 SNHLY and CDR2 FYNNEI. The CDR3 covers 13 residues. The CDR3, as DNA: TGTGCCAGCAGTGAGGAGGGAGCAGAGGGCTACACCTTC. This sequence encodes CASSEEGAEGYTF.

This chain's CDR3 is CASSKVLGQGDTEAFF. CDR3 nucleotide sequence: TGTGCCAGCAGCAAAGTATTAGGACAGGGGGATACTGAAGCTTTCTTT. V usage is TRBV21-1 and J usage is TRBJ1-1; the listed D gene, TRBD1, was not tested against the DNA. TRBV21-1 is a recognized pseudogene. The CDR3 loop spans 16 amino acids.

The chain links TRBV12-3 or TRBV12-4 to TRBJ2-1; TRBD1 matches 7 bases. J lost 11 bases, V lost 6 bases, and 4 bases had no gene match. This CDR3 has 11 residues. CDR3 coding DNA: TGTGCCAGCAGCCAGACAGGGAAGCAGTTCTTC. It yields the protein CASSQTGKQFF.

The chain is built from TRBV28 and TRBJ2-2, with a tentative D call TRBD2 (5 bases). The V and J ends lost 3 bases and 8 bases respectively, with 19 bases between them. Germline V gene lookup returns CDR1 MDHEN and CDR2 SYDVKM. The CDR3 is 16 residues long. As DNA, the CDR3 is TGTGCCAGCAGTTTGGTTGCGACTACCTGGGGTGGGGAGCTGTTTTTT. Translating it yields CASSLVATTWGGELFF. Based on the CDR3 plus reference TRBV28 and TRBJ2-2, the full variable domain is DVKVTQSSRYLVKRTGEKVFLECVQDMDHENMFWYRQDPGLGLRLIYFSYDVKMKEKGDIPEGYSVSREKKERFSLILESASTNQTSMYLCASSLVATTWGGELFFGEGSRLTVL.

The chain recombines TRBV6-5 with TRBJ2-3; D may be TRBD1 (5 bases). Trimming took off 6 bases at V and 7 bases at J, with 17 bases between the two ends. The CDR3 extends over 14 amino acids. Germline CDR1 MNHEY, CDR2 SVGAGI. Here the CDR3 reads CASSLLGLVNTQYF. The CDR3 DNA is TGTGCCAGCAGCCTCCTGGGGCTCGTTAATACGCAGTATTTT.

V usage is TRBV28 and J usage is TRBJ2-5; 10 positions match TRBD1. In germline, CDR1 is MDHEN, CDR2 SYDVKM. CDR3 length: 18 residues. Trimming took 6 bases from V and 1 from J; bases not matched to a gene: 14. CDR3 nucleotides: TGTGCCAGCAGCGGCCTCGCCGGGACAGGGGCTCTCCAAGAGACCCAGTACTTC. Translated, it gives CASSGLAGTGALQETQYF.

The chain combines TRBV27 with TRBJ1-1; no firm D call. Between the trimmed V and J ends, which lost 8 bases and 2 bases, there was a span of 12 bases. The germline gives CDR1 MNHEY, CDR2 SMNVEV (reference sequence). This CDR3 spans 13 amino acids. The CDR3 nucleotides are TGTGCCAGCCGGGGAAATACAAACACTGAAGCTTTCTTT. This sequence encodes CASRGNTNTEAFF.